A selection of T cell receptor beta chains follows, all from one sample in a study of CD8+CD57+ T cells in acquired aplastic anemia. TCRdb processed the reads anew with MiXCR; each CDR3 protein has one entry. The sample records more than 250,000 distinct CDR3 sequences, 70% to 85% being singletons. The sequencing sample was made of sorted CD4+, CD8+, or CD8+CD57+ T cells (not recorded which) from PBMCs. Every receptor here comes from a human donor with aplastic anemia. Each CDR3 is given with its conserved first and last residue. A D gene is named only where the DNA matches it firmly. The size of a clone is reported for some rows only, either as once, few or many, or as a class for expanded clones.

cdr3_nt	cdr3_aa	v_call	clone_size	j_call	d_call
TGTGCCAGCAGCGTGGTGGGAGGGGCGGACACTGAGGCGTACTTT	CASSVVGGADTEAYF	TRBV2	.	TRBJ2-7	TRBD2
TGTGCCAGCAGCATAACGTCAGATACGCAGTATTTTCAGTTCTTC	CASSITSDTQYFQFF	TRBV9	.	TRBJ2-1	.
TGTGCCAGTAGTCCAACCGGGACTCGAGCCTCCTACGAGCAGTACTTC	CASSPTGTRASYEQYF	TRBV19	.	TRBJ2-7	.
TGTGCCACCAGTGATTTTTGGGGCTACGATGCGCAGTTCTTT	CATSDFWGYDAQFF	TRBV24-1	.	TRBJ2-3	.
TGCAGTGCTAGTGGACAGGGGGCGGGGAACACTGAAGCTTTCTTT	CSASGQGAGNTEAFF	TRBV20-1	.	TRBJ1-1	TRBD1
TGCGCCAGCAGCCAGGATGGGGGGGGGATCGGCAATGGCTACACCTTC	CASSQDGGGIGNGYTF	TRBV7-9	.	TRBJ1-2	.
TGTGCCAGCAGCTTGGAGAGGGACGGGCTCGTATATGGCTTT	CASSLERDGLVYGF	TRBV7-9	many	TRBJ2-3	.
TGTGCCAGCGGGGACGGGGGCACAAGAACGCAGACCTTT	CASGDGGTRTQTF	TRBV2	once	TRBJ1-2	.
TGTGCCAGCAGCGGCCGGACAGGGCACACCGGGGAGTACTTC	CASSGRTGHTGEYF	TRBV9	once	TRBJ2-5	TRBD1
TGTGCCAGCAGCTCCCTTACTCGACGGGAGACCCAGTACTTC	CASSSLTRRETQYF	TRBV7-8	.	TRBJ2-5	.
TGTGCCAGCAGCTACTATGAACGGGCCGAGGAGCTGTTTTTT	CASSYYERAEELFF	TRBV7-2	.	TRBJ2-2	.
TGTGCCAGCAGCTTGACGAGGGAGGGGCGAGTATCTGGGTACACCTTC	CASSLTREGRVSGYTF	TRBV7-2	once	TRBJ1-2	.
TGTGCCAGCAGCTTATTGGAAGATAGCAATCAGCCCCAGCATTTT	CASSLLEDSNQPQHF	TRBV7-2	.	TRBJ1-5	.
TGTGCCAGCAGGTACAGCGGGAGCTCCTACAATGAGCAGTTCTTC	CASRYSGSSYNEQFF	TRBV6-4	.	TRBJ2-1	TRBD2
TGTGCCAGCGGATTGGAGAGGGACGTGCTCGTATACGGCTACACCTTC	CASGLERDVLVYGYTF	TRBV9	.	TRBJ1-2	.
TGTGCCAGCAGTAGGACTCAGGAAACAGATACGCAGTATTTT	CASSRTQETDTQYF	TRBV6-4	few	TRBJ2-3	.
TGCGCCAGCAGCTCGGAAGGCAGGGGGCCTGGAAACACCATATATTTT	CASSSEGRGPGNTIYF	TRBV5-1	.	TRBJ1-3	TRBD1
TGTGCCAGCAGCTTATCTAGCGGAAGCTCCTACAATGAGCAGTTCTTC	CASSLSSGSSYNEQFF	TRBV7-3	once	TRBJ2-1	TRBD2
TGTGCCAGCAGCTTAGAGGGAGCAGCCGATACGCAGTATTTT	CASSLEGAADTQYF	TRBV11-3	many	TRBJ2-3	.